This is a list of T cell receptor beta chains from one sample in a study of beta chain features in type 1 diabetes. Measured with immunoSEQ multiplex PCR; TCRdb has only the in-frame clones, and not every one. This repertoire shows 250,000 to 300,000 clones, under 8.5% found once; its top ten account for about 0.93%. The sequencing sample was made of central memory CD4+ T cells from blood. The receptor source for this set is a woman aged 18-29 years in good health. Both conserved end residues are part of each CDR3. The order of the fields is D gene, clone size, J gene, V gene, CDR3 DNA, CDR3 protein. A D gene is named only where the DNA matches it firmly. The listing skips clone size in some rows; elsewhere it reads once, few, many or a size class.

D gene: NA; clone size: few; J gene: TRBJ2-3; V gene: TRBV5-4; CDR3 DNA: TGTGCCAGCAGCCCAACCCTAGCGCCCACAGATACGCAGTATTTT; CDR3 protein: CASSPTLAPTDTQYF
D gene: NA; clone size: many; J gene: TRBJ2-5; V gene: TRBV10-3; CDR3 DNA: TGTGCCATCAGTGACTCGGGACTCCCAGGGGGGACCCAGTACTTC; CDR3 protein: CAISDSGLPGGTQYF
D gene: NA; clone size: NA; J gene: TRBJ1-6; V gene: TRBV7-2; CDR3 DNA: TGTGCCAGCAGCTTTAGGTTAACAGGGCTCCACTTT; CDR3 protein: CASSFRLTGLHF
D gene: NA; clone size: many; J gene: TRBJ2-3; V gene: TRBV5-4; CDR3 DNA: TGTGCCAGCAGCTTGGAGGCTACCGACAGCACAGATACGCAGTATTTT; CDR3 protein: CASSLEATDSTDTQYF
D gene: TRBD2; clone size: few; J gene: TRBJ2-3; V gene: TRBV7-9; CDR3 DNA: TGTGCCAGCAGCCTTTGGACTAGCGGAGCGGGGGATACGCAGTATTTT; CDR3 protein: CASSLWTSGAGDTQYF
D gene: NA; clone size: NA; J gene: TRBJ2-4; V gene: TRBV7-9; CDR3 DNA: TGTGCCAGCAGCTTAGCGGAGGCCCAATTAGCCAAAAACATTCAGTACTTC; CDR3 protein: CASSLAEAQLAKNIQYF
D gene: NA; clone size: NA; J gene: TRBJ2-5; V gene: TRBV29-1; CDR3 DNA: TGCAGCGTTTTGACCGGGACTCCAGAGACCCAGTACTTC; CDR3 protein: CSVLTGTPETQYF
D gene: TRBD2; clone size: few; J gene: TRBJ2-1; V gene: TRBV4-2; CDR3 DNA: TGTGCCAGCAGCCGAGCGGGGGAGCGGAATGAGCAGTTCTTC; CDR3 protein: CASSRAGERNEQFF
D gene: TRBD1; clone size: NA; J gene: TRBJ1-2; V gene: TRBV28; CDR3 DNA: TGTGCCAGCAGGCCCCCCGGACAGGGAGGAAACTATGGCTACACCTTC; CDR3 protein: CASRPPGQGGNYGYTF
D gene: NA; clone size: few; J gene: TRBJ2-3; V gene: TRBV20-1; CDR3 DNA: TGCAGCCTTATCGGCCCTACGCAGTATTTT; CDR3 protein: CSLIGPTQYF
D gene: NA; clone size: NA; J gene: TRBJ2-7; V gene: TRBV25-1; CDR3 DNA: TGTGCCAGCCGACGGGACGGGACCTACGAGCAGTACTTC; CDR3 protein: CASRRDGTYEQYF
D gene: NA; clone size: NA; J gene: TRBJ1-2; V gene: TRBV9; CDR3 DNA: TGTGCCAGCAGCGTTGAGTACGAGTCCCTCTATGGCTACACCTTC; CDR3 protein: CASSVEYESLYGYTF
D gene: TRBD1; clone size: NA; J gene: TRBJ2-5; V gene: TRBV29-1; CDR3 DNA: TGCAGCGTGAAGGGGACAGGGGGCTTCGGAGAGACCCAGTACTTC; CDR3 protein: CSVKGTGGFGETQYF
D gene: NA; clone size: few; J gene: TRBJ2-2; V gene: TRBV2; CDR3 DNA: TGTGCCAGCAGTCGAAGCAACACCGGGGAGCTGTTTTTT; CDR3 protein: CASSRSNTGELFF
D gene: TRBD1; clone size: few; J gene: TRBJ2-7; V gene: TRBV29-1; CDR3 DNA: TGCAGCGACCACAGGACAGGGCACTACGAGCAGTACTTC; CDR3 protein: CSDHRTGHYEQYF
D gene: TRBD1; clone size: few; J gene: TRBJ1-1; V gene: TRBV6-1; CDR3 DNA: TGTGCCAGCAGTGAAATGCCTGGCCCCGGGACAGTAGACACTGAAGCTTTCTTT; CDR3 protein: CASSEMPGPGTVDTEAFF
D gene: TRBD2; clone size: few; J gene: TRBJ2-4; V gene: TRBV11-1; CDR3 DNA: TGTGCCAGCAGCTTATCGCGCGGGAGCTCGAAAAACATTCAGTACTTC; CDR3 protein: CASSLSRGSSKNIQYF
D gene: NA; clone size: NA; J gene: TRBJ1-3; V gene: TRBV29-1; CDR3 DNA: TGCAGCGCAACGGGGGATGTTTCTGGAAACACCATATATTTT; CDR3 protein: CSATGDVSGNTIYF
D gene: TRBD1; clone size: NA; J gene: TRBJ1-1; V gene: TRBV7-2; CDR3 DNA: TGTGCCAGCAGCTGGAGAGCACAGGGGGCCACTGAAGCTTTCTTT; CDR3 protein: CASSWRAQGATEAFF
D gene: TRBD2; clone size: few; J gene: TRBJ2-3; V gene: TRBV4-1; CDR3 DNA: TGCGCCAGCAGCCCAACACTAGCGGGAGGAGGAAATACGCAGTATTTT; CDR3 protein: CASSPTLAGGGNTQYF
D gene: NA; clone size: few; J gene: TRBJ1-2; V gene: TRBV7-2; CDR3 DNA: TGTGCCAGCAGCTTGGACACCTCAGGCTACACCTTC; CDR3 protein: CASSLDTSGYTF
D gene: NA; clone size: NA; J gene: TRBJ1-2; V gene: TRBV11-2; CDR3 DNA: TGTGCCAGCAGCTTACTCGTCCTTGGAGGCTACACCTTC; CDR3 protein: CASSLLVLGGYTF
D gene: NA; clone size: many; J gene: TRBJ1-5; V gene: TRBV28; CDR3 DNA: TGTGCCAGCAGTTCAAGGGGTCAGCCCCAGCATTTT; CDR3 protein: CASSSRGQPQHF
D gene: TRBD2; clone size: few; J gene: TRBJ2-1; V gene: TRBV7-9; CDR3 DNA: TGTGCCAGCAGCGAAGGGGGACTAGCGGGAGCCTACAATGAGCAGTTCTTC; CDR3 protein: CASSEGGLAGAYNEQFF
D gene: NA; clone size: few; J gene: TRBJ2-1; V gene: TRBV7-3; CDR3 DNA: TGTGCCAGCAGCCTCGGGAGTTCCTACAATGAGCAGTTCTTC; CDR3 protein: CASSLGSSYNEQFF
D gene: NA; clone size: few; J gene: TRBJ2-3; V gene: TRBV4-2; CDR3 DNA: TGTGCCAGCAGCTTTAGAGCGCGGGACACAGATACGCAGTATTTT; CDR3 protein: CASSFRARDTDTQYF
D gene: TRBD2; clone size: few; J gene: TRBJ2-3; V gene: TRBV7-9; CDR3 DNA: TGTGCCAGCAGCCCCACCGGGACTAGCGGGGTGACAGATACGCAGTATTTT; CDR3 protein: CASSPTGTSGVTDTQYF
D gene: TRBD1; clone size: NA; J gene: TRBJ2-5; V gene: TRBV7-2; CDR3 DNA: TGTGCCAGCAGCTCCAGGGGGCTTCAAGAGACCCAGTACTTC; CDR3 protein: CASSSRGLQETQYF
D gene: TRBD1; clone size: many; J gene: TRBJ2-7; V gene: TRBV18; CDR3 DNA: TGTGCCAGCTCACCCACGACAGGGCGCGAGCAGTACTTC; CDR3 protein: CASSPTTGREQYF
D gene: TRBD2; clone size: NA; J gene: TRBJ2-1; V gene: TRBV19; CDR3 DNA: TGTGCCAGTACCCGACTAGCGGGAGTTAACGCTCTCTCCAATGAGCAGTTCTTC; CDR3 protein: CASTRLAGVNALSNEQFF
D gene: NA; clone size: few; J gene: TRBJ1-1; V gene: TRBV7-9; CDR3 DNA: TGTGCCAGCAGCTTGGCCGGGACGAACACTGAAGCTTTCTTT; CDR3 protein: CASSLAGTNTEAFF
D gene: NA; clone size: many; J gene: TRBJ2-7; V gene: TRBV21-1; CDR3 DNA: TGTGCCAGCAGCAAAGGAGCAGGACCAGTCTCCTACGAGCAGTACTTC; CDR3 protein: CASSKGAGPVSYEQYF
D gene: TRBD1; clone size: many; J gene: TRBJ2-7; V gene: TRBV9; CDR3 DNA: TGTGCCAGCAGCGTAGGCGGGACAGGGGCAGGAGAGCAGTACTTC; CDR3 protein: CASSVGGTGAGEQYF
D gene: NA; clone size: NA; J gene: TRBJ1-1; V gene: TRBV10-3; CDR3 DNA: TGTGCCATCAGTGAGTCTATTAGGACAGCGGGCTGTGAAGCTTTCTTT; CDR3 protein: CAISESIRTAGCEAFF
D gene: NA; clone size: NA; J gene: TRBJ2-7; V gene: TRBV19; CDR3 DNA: TGTGCCAGTAGTAAGTACGAGCAGTACTTC; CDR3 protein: CASSKYEQYF
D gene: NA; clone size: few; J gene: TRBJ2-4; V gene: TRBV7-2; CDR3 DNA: TGTGCCAGCAGTCCTGGAAACATTCAGTACTTC; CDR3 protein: CASSPGNIQYF
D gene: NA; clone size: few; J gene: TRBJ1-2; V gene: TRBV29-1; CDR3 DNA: TGCAGCGTCGGGGGGATTGACTATGGCTACACCTTC; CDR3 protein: CSVGGIDYGYTF
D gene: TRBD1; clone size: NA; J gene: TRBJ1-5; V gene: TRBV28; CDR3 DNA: TGTGCCAGCAGTTTCTTTCGTCCCGGGACAGGGCCCCAGCATTTT; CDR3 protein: CASSFFRPGTGPQHF
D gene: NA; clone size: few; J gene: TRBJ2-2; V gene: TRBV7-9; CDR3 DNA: TGTGCCACGCCCGCTCAGGGTTGGAACACCGGGGAGCTGTTTTTT; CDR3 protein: CATPAQGWNTGELFF
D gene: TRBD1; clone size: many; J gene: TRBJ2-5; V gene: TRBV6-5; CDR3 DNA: TGTGCCAGCAGTTACCGACAGGGGACAATCCAAGAGACCCAGTACTTC; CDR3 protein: CASSYRQGTIQETQYF
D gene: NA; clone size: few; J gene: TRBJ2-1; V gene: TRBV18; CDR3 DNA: TGTGCCAGCTCACTGAATCCGAGCTCCTACAATGAGCAGTTCTTC; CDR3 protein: CASSLNPSSYNEQFF
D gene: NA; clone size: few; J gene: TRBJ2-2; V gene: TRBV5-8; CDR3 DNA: TGTGCCAGCAGCTTCGGGCTCGTCATTAACACCGGGGAGCTGTTTTTT; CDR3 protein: CASSFGLVINTGELFF
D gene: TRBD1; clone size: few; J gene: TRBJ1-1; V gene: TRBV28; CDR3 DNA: TGTGCCAGCAGTAGTCCGGGACAGGGTTGGACTGAAGCTTTCTTT; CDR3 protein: CASSSPGQGWTEAFF
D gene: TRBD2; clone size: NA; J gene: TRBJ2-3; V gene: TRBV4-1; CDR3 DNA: TGCGCCAGCAGCCAAGACAAAGGGACTAGCGCAGATACGCAGTATTTT; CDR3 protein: CASSQDKGTSADTQYF
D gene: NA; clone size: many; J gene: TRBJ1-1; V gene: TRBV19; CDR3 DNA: TGTGCCAGTAGTATACGAACCACTGAAGCTTTCTTT; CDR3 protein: CASSIRTTEAFF
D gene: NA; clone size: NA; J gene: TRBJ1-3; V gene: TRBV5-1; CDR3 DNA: TGCGCCAGCAGCTTGGCAGGCTCTGGAAACACCATATATTTT; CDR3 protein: CASSLAGSGNTIYF
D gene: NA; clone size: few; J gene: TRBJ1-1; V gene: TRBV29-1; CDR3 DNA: TGCAGCGCAAACAGCGAGTGGACTGAAGCTTTCTTT; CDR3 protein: CSANSEWTEAFF
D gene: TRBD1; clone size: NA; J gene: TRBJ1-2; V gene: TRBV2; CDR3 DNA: TGTGCCAGCAGGAGACAGGGCCCGGGGGGCTACTATGGCTACACCTTC; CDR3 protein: CASRRQGPGGYYGYTF
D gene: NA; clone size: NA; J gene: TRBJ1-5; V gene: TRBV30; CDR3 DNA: TGTGCCTGGAGTGACGGGGATCAGCCCCAGCATTTT; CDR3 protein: CAWSDGDQPQHF
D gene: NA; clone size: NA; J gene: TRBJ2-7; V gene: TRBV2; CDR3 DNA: TGTGCCAGTACTACGGCGACTTCAAGGTACGTGGAGCAGTACTTC; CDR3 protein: CASTTATSRYVEQYF
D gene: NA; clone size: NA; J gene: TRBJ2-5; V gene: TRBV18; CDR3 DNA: TGTGCCAGCTCACGGGGACTTCAAGAGACCCAGTACTTC; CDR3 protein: CASSRGLQETQYF
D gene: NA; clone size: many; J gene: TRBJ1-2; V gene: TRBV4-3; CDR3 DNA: TGCGCCAGCCGGACTAATCACCAGGAAAACTATGGCTACACCTTC; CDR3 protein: CASRTNHQENYGYTF
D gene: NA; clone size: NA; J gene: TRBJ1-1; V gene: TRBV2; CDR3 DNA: TGTGCCAGCAGCTTCGACAGGACCATTGAAGCTTTCTTT; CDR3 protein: CASSFDRTIEAFF
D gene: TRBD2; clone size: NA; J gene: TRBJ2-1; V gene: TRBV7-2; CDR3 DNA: TGTGCCAGCAGCTTAGTATCTACACTAGCGGGATCCTCCTACAATGAGCAGTTCTTC; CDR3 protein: CASSLVSTLAGSSYNEQFF
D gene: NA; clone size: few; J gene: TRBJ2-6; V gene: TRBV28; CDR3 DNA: TGTGCCAGCAGTTTCGCCCCGGCCAACGTCCTGACTTTC; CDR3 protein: CASSFAPANVLTF
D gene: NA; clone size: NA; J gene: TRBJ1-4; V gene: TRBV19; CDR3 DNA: TGTGCCAGTAGTAGGCACAGTAGCGGTGAAAAACTGTTTTTT; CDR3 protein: CASSRHSSGEKLFF
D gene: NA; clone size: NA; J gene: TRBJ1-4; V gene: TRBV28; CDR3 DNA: TGTGCCAGCACACCCGGGACAAGGAATGAAAAACTGTTTTTT; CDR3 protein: CASTPGTRNEKLFF
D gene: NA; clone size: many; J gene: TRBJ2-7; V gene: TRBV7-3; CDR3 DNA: TGTGCCAGCAGCCGCCGCACCTACGAGCAGTACTTC; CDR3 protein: CASSRRTYEQYF
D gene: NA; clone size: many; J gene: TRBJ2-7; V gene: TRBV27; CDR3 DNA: TGTGCCAGCAGTAGGGCGGACGGTCCCTACGAGCAGTACTTC; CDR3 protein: CASSRADGPYEQYF